The clone carrying this TCR beta chain was seen just once. Authors' processing steps: Reference gene primer amplification in the assay estimated nucleated cell counts. The assay was immunoSEQ multiplex PCR, and TCRdb's table has in-frame clones only and misses some. Clone size and V and J calls were adopted from that table, with D and trimming inferred from the DNA. The profile covers around 150,000 clones, with roughly 81% appearing a single time and roughly 9% taken by the ten largest. CDR3 size: 16 residues. Looked up from germline, CDR1 is SNHLY and CDR2 is FYNNEI. Trimming took 1 base from V and 0 from J, leaving 12 bases between them. The data belong to a study of blood T cell repertoires in COVID-19. Across the study: Sites in the United States, Italy and Spain provided acute and convalescent COVID-19 samples. PBMCs, B-cell-depleted T cells, or T cells provided the cDNA or gDNA that made up the material.

The rearrangement joins TRBV2 to TRBJ2-5; D gene unclear. Sample: peripheral blood. This clonotype was sampled from a woman in her forties or fifties with active or convalescent COVID-19. The CDR3 coding sequence is TGTGCCAGCAGTGAAGGGTCTATTTCGTACCAAGAGACCCAGTACTTC. Translation: CASSEGSISYQETQYF.